This entry lists 31 T cell receptor beta chains sequenced from one sample in a study of blood T cell repertoires in COVID-19. Clones were sequenced by immunoSEQ multiplex PCR, and TCRdb holds only the in-frame ones, with some missing. Seen here are over 350,000 clones, 86% observed once, and the top ten hold 1.4%. Material: peripheral blood. These receptors were obtained from a woman aged 25 to 39 with active or convalescent COVID-19.

The CDR3 reads CASSQAANYGYTF. CDR3 in DNA: TGTGCCAGCAGCCAAGCCGCGAACTATGGCTACACCTTC. This chain links TRBV14 with TRBJ1-2; no definite D call. Trimming pared 1 base from V and 2 bases from J, leaving 5 bases between. In germline, CDR1 is SGHDN, CDR2 FVKESK. The CDR3 is 13 residues long.

This rearrangement joins TRBV7-8 to TRBJ2-1, with 8 bases lining up with TRBD2. Germline V gives CDR1 SGHVS, CDR2 FQNEAQ. The ends lost 7 bases at V and 4 bases at J; junction bases unmatched: 9. The CDR3 extends over 15 amino acids. The CDR3 coding sequence is TGTGCCAGCACTCCCATTCGGGGGGGTTACAATGAGCAGTTCTTC. This gives the protein CASTPIRGGYNEQFF.

The rearrangement uses TRBV25-1 and TRBJ1-2, with 10 bases lining up with TRBD1. The CDR3 spans 15 residues. CDR1 is MGHDK, CDR2 SYGVNS, per germline. V dropped 5 bases and J dropped 5; count of bases not matched to a gene: 8. The CDR3 DNA is TGTGCCAGCAGTCCGGGGACAGGGGCCAGATATGGCTACACCTTC. This gives the protein CASSPGTGARYGYTF.

This sequence joins TRBV19 and TRBJ1-1, with D unclear. V was pared by 3 bases and J by 0 bases, with 8 bases between. CDR3 size: 14 residues. Per the germline V gene, CDR1 is LNHDA and CDR2 is SQIVND (reference sequence). DNA of the CDR3: TGTGCCAGTAGTATGGCCCCCGTGAACACTGAAGCTTTCTTT. Encoded protein: CASSMAPVNTEAFF.

The chain is built from TRBV3-1 (or the pseudogene TRBV3-2) and TRBJ1-6, with 10 bases matching TRBD1. V shed 4 bases, J shed 6 bases, and the junction held 3 bases outside the gene matches. Looked up from germline, CDR1 is LGHDT and CDR2 is YNNKEL (reference sequence). The CDR3 extends over 15 amino acids. As DNA, the CDR3 is TGTGCCAGCAGCCGGGACAGGGGATTTAATTCACCCCTCCACTTT. It encodes CASSRDRGFNSPLHF.

The rearrangement links TRBV19 to TRBJ1-2; tentative D call: TRBD1 (6 bases). The CDR3 is made up of 18 amino acids. The germline V gene encodes CDR1 LNHDA and CDR2 SQIVND (reference sequence). Trimming took off 1 base at V and 8 bases at J, with 26 bases between the two ends. The CDR3 nucleotides read TGTGCCAGTAGTATAGTTTCCCCGGACAGAACGTCCGTAGGGGGCTACACCTTC. Protein: CASSIVSPDRTSVGGYTF. Combining the CDR3 with reference TRBV19 and TRBJ1-2 gives the whole variable domain DGGITQSPKYLFRKEGQNVTLSCEQNLNHDAMYWYRQDPGQGLRLIYYSQIVNDFQKGDIAEGYSVSREKKESFPLTVTSAQKNPTAFYLCASSIVSPDRTSVGGYTFGSGTRLTVV.

This chain connects TRBV9 to TRBJ1-6; D uncertain. Germline V gene sequence: CDR1 SGDLS, CDR2 YYNGEE. The CDR3 is 16 residues long. V was trimmed by 0 bases and J by 6 bases, leaving 13 bases between them. The CDR3 DNA sequence: TGTGCCAGCAGCGTAGGGCCCGCGGTGGGTAATTCACCCCTCCACTTT. Its protein is CASSVGPAVGNSPLHF.

This chain joins TRBV6-2 or TRBV6-3 and TRBJ1-6; 8 nucleotides match TRBD1. CDR1 is MNHEY, CDR2 SVGEGT, per germline. The CDR3 has 21 residues. V lost 4 bases to trimming and J lost 0 bases; unmatched junction nucleotides: 17. The CDR3 coding sequence is TGTGCCAGCAGTTCGAAAACCGGGACAGGAAGAAGAAGCTCCTATAATTCACCCCTCCACTTT. Its protein product is CASSSKTGTGRRSSYNSPLHF.

V usage is TRBV25-1 and J usage is TRBJ2-7, with 11 positions matching TRBD2. The CDR3 sequence is 13 residues long. CDR1 and CDR2 (germline): MGHDK, SYGVNS. V trimming: 6 bases; J trimming: 2 bases; junction bases outside the gene matches: 0. As DNA, the CDR3 is TGTGCCAGCAGGACTAGCGGGACCTACGAGCAGTACTTC. It specifies CASRTSGTYEQYF.

The V gene is TRBV5-4, the J gene TRBJ1-3; perhaps TRBD1 as D (5 bases). CDR1 and CDR2 from the germline V gene are SGHNT and YYREEE (reference sequence). The V and J ends lost 5 bases and 0 bases respectively, with 12 bases between them. The CDR3 is made up of 15 amino acids. Here the CDR3 DNA reads TGTGCCAGCAGTTTCAACAGGTTCTCTGGAAACACCATATATTTT. It encodes CASSFNRFSGNTIYF.

The CDR3 sequence is CASSYRTGAAYEQYF. The CDR3 DNA reads as TGTGCCAGCAGTTACCGGACAGGGGCCGCCTACGAGCAGTACTTC. The V gene is TRBV6-5, the J gene TRBJ2-7; 9 bases are shared with TRBD1. The length of the CDR3 is 15 residues. Germline-derived CDR1 and CDR2 are MNHEY and SVGAGI. V dropped 2 bases and J dropped 2; count of bases not matched to a gene: 4.

This chain links TRBV7-8 with TRBJ1-6; TRBD1 might be the D (6 bases). Germline-derived CDR1 and CDR2 are SGHVS and FQNEAQ. This CDR3 region has 16 residues. The V end was cut by 0 bases, the J end by 6 bases, with 12 bases between. The CDR3 DNA is TGTGCCAGCAGCTTAGCGGGGGCGGTGGGTAATTCACCCCTCCACTTT. This sequence encodes CASSLAGAVGNSPLHF.

This clone has a single count. The chain joins TRBV9 to TRBJ2-2; tentatively, D is TRBD1 (6 bases). Trimming shortened V by 5 bases and J by 7 bases, and 18 bases separated the two germline ends. The CDR3 sequence is 15 residues long. The germline CDR1 and CDR2 sequences are SGDLS and YYNGEE. The CDR3 spells CASSRGGEGSGELFF. The CDR3 bases are TGTGCCAGCAGTAGAGGGGGTGAAGGGAGCGGGGAGCTGTTTTTT.

Worth noting for this clone: The same CDR3 arises from other DNA sequences in this sample as well. CDR3 sequence: CASSFGGSYEQYF. The CDR3 DNA reads TGTGCCAGCAGTTTCGGGGGTTCCTACGAGCAGTACTTC. The chain recombines TRBV27 with TRBJ2-7; the D gene is possibly TRBD2 (6 bases). Trimming pared 3 bases from V and 1 base from J, leaving 7 bases between. The CDR3 runs 13 residues. CDR1 and CDR2 (germline): MNHEY, SMNVEV (reference sequence).

This clone has just one count. CDR3 sequence reads: CAWATQGNQPQHF. Written as DNA, the CDR3 is TGTGCCTGGGCCACACAGGGCAATCAGCCCCAGCATTTT. The genes are TRBV30 and TRBJ1-5; D might be TRBD1 (5 bases). The CDR3 contains 13 residues. CDR1 and CDR2 from the germline V gene are GTSNPN and SVGIG (reference sequence). Trimming took 5 bases from V and 2 from J, leaving 10 bases between them.

This clone came up once. The chain couples TRBV3-1 (or the pseudogene TRBV3-2) to TRBJ1-2; D is uncertain. Trimming shortened V by 0 bases and J by 0 bases, and 14 bases separated the two germline ends. The germline CDR1 and CDR2 sequences are LGHDT and YNNKEL (reference sequence). This CDR3 has 17 residues. CDR3 region: CASSQERAELANYGYTF. The DNA of the CDR3 is TGTGCCAGCAGCCAAGAGAGGGCCGAACTAGCTAACTATGGCTACACCTTC.

On this clone itself: Other nucleotide sequences in the sample specify the same CDR3. V and J are TRBV25-1 and TRBJ1-1; 7 bases are shared with TRBD1. Germline-derived CDR1 and CDR2 are MGHDK and SYGVNS. This CDR3 spans 13 amino acids. The V segment lost 4 bases and the J segment 4 bases; nucleotides outside the gene matches: 3. CDR3 DNA: TGTGCCAGCAGTGGACAGGGCGGCACTGAAGCTTTCTTT. The encoded protein is CASSGQGGTEAFF.

The chain combines TRBV15 with TRBJ2-4, with D unresolved. CDR1 is LNHNV, CDR2 YYDKDF, per germline (reference sequence). With 5 bases removed from V and 0 bases from J, the gap between germline ends came to 8 bases. The CDR3 is made up of 14 amino acids. CDR3 residues: CATSSRLAKNIQYF. The CDR3 bases are TGTGCCACCAGCTCAAGACTAGCCAAAAACATTCAGTACTTC.

The rearrangement links TRBV19 to TRBJ2-2; 7 nucleotides match TRBD1. CDR1 is LNHDA, CDR2 SQIVND, per germline (reference sequence). This CDR3 is built from 15 residues. CDR3 loop: CDFIGQETKDGELFF. The CDR3 DNA follows: TGTGACTTTATAGGACAGGAAACGAAGGACGGGGAGCTGTTTTTT.

The rearrangement uses TRBV12-5 and TRBJ2-3; TRBD2 matches 10 bases. CDR1 is LGHNT and CDR2 is FRNRAP in the germline V gene. The CDR3 spans 16 residues. The ends lost 0 bases at V and 3 bases at J; junction bases unmatched: 3. The CDR3 nucleotides are TGTGCTAGTGGTTTGGTAACTAGCGGGGAGACAGATACGCAGTATTTT. Translation gives CASGLVTSGETDTQYF.

This chain uses TRBV5-6 with TRBJ2-6; D possibly corresponds to TRBD1 (6 bases). Trimming stripped 4 bases from V and 3 bases from J, with 20 bases between. CDR1 SGHDT and CDR2 YYEEEE come from the germline V gene. This CDR3 is built from 18 residues. The DNA of the CDR3 is TGTGCCAGCAGCCACACTCCAGAGGGGGTGCTTGGGGCCAACGTCCTGACTTTC. Translation gives CASSHTPEGVLGANVLTF.

V gene TRBV10-2 combines with J gene TRBJ2-7; 8 nucleotides align to TRBD1. V was pared by 4 bases and J by 6 bases, with 5 bases of the junction left unmatched. In germline, CDR1 is WSHSY, CDR2 SAAADI. CDR3 length: 13 residues. This CDR3 is CASSAGTGSEQYF. In nucleotides, the CDR3 is TGCGCCAGCAGTGCCGGGACAGGTTCCGAGCAGTACTTC.

The V call is TRBV12-3 or TRBV12-4, the J call TRBJ2-5, with D possibly matching TRBD1 (6 bases). The germline V and J ends were trimmed by 5 bases and 4 bases, with 8 bases remaining between them. The CDR3 covers 12 residues. The CDR3 sequence is CASSATGETQYF. The CDR3 DNA reads TGTGCCAGCAGTGCGACAGGAGAGACCCAGTACTTC.

CDR3 protein: CASSTGERSSYGYTF. The DNA of the CDR3 is TGTGCCAGCAGCACAGGGGAGAGATCCAGCTATGGCTACACCTTC. The rearrangement uses TRBV3-1 (or the pseudogene TRBV3-2) and TRBJ1-2; 7 nucleotides line up with TRBD1. V was pared by 5 bases and J by 4 bases, with 10 bases of the junction left unmatched. This CDR3 contains 15 residues. Germline CDR1 LGHDT, CDR2 YNNKEL (reference sequence).

The chain is built from TRBV5-1 and TRBJ1-1, with D unresolved. V lost 0 bases to trimming and J lost 5 bases, with 11 bases between them. The germline V gene has CDR1 SGHRS and CDR2 YFSETQ. This CDR3 has 14 residues. The CDR3 DNA reads as TGCGCCAGCAGCTTGGAGGTACAGTCAACTGAAGCTTTCTTT. This gives the protein CASSLEVQSTEAFF.

This clone was counted a few times. The chain has TRBV19 and TRBJ2-1; TRBD2 agrees at 12 bases. Germline lookup yields CDR1 LNHDA and CDR2 SQIVND (reference sequence). J was trimmed by 7 bases and V by 5 bases; bases with no gene match: 6. CDR3 length: 15 amino acids. CDR3: CASSPSSGRGNEQFF. CDR3 bases: TGTGCCAGTAGTCCGTCTAGCGGGAGGGGGAATGAGCAGTTCTTC.

The chain joins TRBV19 to TRBJ2-2; possibly TRBD2 for D (6 bases). Germline CDR1 LNHDA, CDR2 SQIVND (reference sequence). The CDR3 is 17 amino acids. V was trimmed by 2 bases and J by 4 bases, leaving 17 bases between them. The CDR3 protein is CASSIKTGLAGTGELFF. For the CDR3, the DNA is TGTGCCAGTAGTATAAAAACGGGACTGGCGGGCACCGGGGAGCTGTTTTTT.

The CDR3 loop reads CASRRQIFSSYNEQFF. For the CDR3, the DNA is TGTGCCAGCAGGCGACAGATCTTCAGCTCCTACAATGAGCAGTTCTTC. V and J are TRBV7-8 and TRBJ2-1; possibly TRBD1 for D (5 bases). Trimming took 6 bases from V and 0 from J, leaving 15 bases between them. CDR3 size: 16 residues. Germline V gene lookup returns CDR1 SGHVS and CDR2 FQNEAQ.

The rearrangement uses TRBV9 and TRBJ2-1; a possible D gene is TRBD2 (7 bases). Trimming left V 3 bases short and J 4 bases short, with 14 bases between. This CDR3 has 15 residues. Looked up from germline, CDR1 is SGDLS and CDR2 is YYNGEE. The CDR3 sequence: CASSDRGAAYNEQFF. The CDR3 bases are TGTGCCAGCAGCGATCGGGGGGCCGCATACAATGAGCAGTTCTTC.

V is TRBV19 and J is TRBJ1-2; D is unclear. This CDR3 comprises 13 residues. Trimming stripped 3 bases from V and 2 bases from J, with 7 bases between. Germline assignment: CDR1 LNHDA and CDR2 SQIVND (reference sequence). The CDR3 region is CASSIFRNYGYTF. In DNA form, the CDR3 reads TGTGCCAGTAGTATTTTTCGGAACTATGGCTACACCTTC.

This clone was found a few times. CDR3 bases: TGCGCCAGCGGCAGGGACAGGGGCGGTTTGATGAACACTGAAGCTTTCTTT. It yields the protein CASGRDRGGLMNTEAFF. This sequence joins TRBV5-1 and TRBJ1-1; the match to TRBD1 covers 10 bases. V was clipped by 7 bases and J by 0 bases; unmatched bases: 12. Germline loops: CDR1 SGHRS, CDR2 YFSETQ. The CDR3 covers 17 residues.